The clone carrying this T cell receptor (beta chain) was observed a few times. Antigen unknown. The data were taken from a study of early T cells in non-severe SARS-CoV-2 infection. The overall study: RNA in bulk from unsorted whole blood was sequenced, and chains were unpaired.

Unique molecular identifiers were added to individual cDNA molecules. MiXCR was run by TCRdb on the 5' RACE reads, yielding one entry per CDR3 protein. The sample lists 55,000 to 85,000 distinct CDR3 sequences, roughly an eighth seen once, with about 14% in the top ten. V lost 5 bases to trimming and J lost 6 bases, with 17 bases between them. Germline loops: CDR1 SGHTA, CDR2 FQGTGA. The CDR3 is 15 residues long. Study-level points and caveats: VDJdb-based annotation leaned toward anti-spike CD8 responses and missed private and CD4 specificities.

The clonotype was recovered from an adult who was a healthcare worker with PCR-confirmed SARS-CoV-2 infection or an uninfected control (not recorded which). Sequencing input: whole blood. The genes are TRBV7-3 and TRBJ2-1, with D hard to call. This CDR3 reads CASSPKLGRVNEQFF. For the CDR3, the DNA is TGTGCCAGCAGCCCCAAGTTGGGAAGGGTCAATGAGCAGTTCTTC.